Below are 22 T cell receptor beta chains sequenced from a single sample in a study of T cell responses to AZD1222 COVID-19 vaccine. The method was immunoSEQ multiplex PCR; TCRdb's version includes in-frame clones alone and lacks a portion of them. The sample holds over 60,000 clones, around 80% seen once. The sequencing here drew on peripheral blood, taken 28 days after the second AZD1222 dose. Receptors were obtained from an adult who received the AZD1222 COVID-19 vaccine.

The rearrangement links TRBV7-3 to TRBJ2-5; 8 nucleotides agree with TRBD2. From germline, CDR1 is SGHTA and CDR2 FQGTGA. There are 15 residues in the CDR3. The ends lost 2 bases at V and 5 bases at J; junction bases unmatched: 7. The CDR3 is CASSLVGGGFETQYF. For the CDR3, the DNA is TGTGCCAGCAGCTTAGTCGGCGGGGGGTTTGAGACCCAGTACTTC.

This chain joins TRBV5-1 and TRBJ1-3; D is uncertain. The germline V and J ends were trimmed by 5 bases and 0 bases, with 9 bases remaining between them. CDR1 is SGHRS and CDR2 is YFSETQ in the germline V gene. This CDR3 spans 14 amino acids. Written as DNA, the CDR3 is TGCGCCAGCAGATACACGTACTCTGGAAACACCATATATTTT. Its protein is CASRYTYSGNTIYF.

CDR3 bases: TGTGCCAGCAGCTCTTCAGGGGGCCTCACAGATACGCAGTATTTT. Translated, it gives CASSSSGGLTDTQYF. The chain couples TRBV11-3 to TRBJ2-3; 8 positions agree with TRBD1. The CDR3 is 15 amino acids. CDR1 and CDR2 (germline): SGHNT, YENEEA. Trimming cost V 4 bases and J 2 bases; bases outside gene matches: 5.

The chain combines TRBV6-2 or TRBV6-3 with TRBJ1-4; 8 nucleotides match TRBD1. The CDR3 spans 14 residues. Germline assignment: CDR1 MNHEY and CDR2 SVGEGT. Unmatched junction bases numbered 4, after V lost 6 bases and J lost 4 bases. The CDR3 DNA follows: TGTGCCAGCAGCTGGGACAGGCTTAATGAAAAACTGTTTTTT. Its protein is CASSWDRLNEKLFF.

A single count supports this clone. The V call is TRBV6-5, the J call TRBJ1-2; no clear D gene. Germline V gene lookup returns CDR1 MNHEY and CDR2 SVGAGI. V gave up 10 bases and J gave up 2 bases, with 14 bases separating them. The CDR3 contains 13 residues. CDR3 protein: CATRQLGNYGYTF. For the CDR3, the DNA is TGTGCCACTCGTCAATTAGGGAACTATGGCTACACCTTC.

This chain joins TRBV6-5 and TRBJ2-7; 8 nucleotides agree with TRBD2. The ends lost 5 bases at V and 4 bases at J; junction bases unmatched: 10. The CDR3 sequence is 15 residues long. Per the germline V gene, CDR1 is MNHEY and CDR2 is SVGAGI. The CDR3 DNA reads as TGTGCCAGCAGTCCGTTCGGGGGGGCGGCTTACGAGCAGTACTTC. As protein: CASSPFGGAAYEQYF.

The rearrangement links TRBV5-1 to TRBJ1-2; no clear D gene. CDR1 and CDR2 (germline): SGHRS, YFSETQ. The V gene lost 0 bases and the J gene lost 5 bases, with 5 bases spanning the gap. The CDR3 length is 12 residues. CDR3 residues: CASSLDGYGYTF. The CDR3 coding sequence is TGCGCCAGCAGCTTGGACGGATATGGCTACACCTTC.

The gene calls are TRBV3-1 (or the pseudogene TRBV3-2) and TRBJ2-3; D may match TRBD1 or TRBD2 (6 bases each). The CDR3 length is 15 residues. Between the trimmed V and J ends, which lost 1 base and 4 bases, there was a span of 12 bases. Looked up from germline, CDR1 is LGHDT and CDR2 is YNNKEL (reference sequence). CDR3 sequence (DNA): TGTGCCAGCAGCCAAGGAGGAGGGGGTCCAGATACGCAGTATTTT. It is translated as CASSQGGGGPDTQYF.

The chain joins TRBV27 to TRBJ2-6; TRBD1 might be the D (5 bases). Germline V gene sequence: CDR1 MNHEY, CDR2 SMNVEV (reference sequence). V was cut by 6 bases and J by 0 bases, with 12 bases left in between. The CDR3 is made up of 16 amino acids. CDR3 amino acids: CASSRQISSGANVLTF. Written as DNA, the CDR3 is TGTGCCAGCAGCCGACAGATAAGCTCTGGGGCCAACGTCCTGACTTTC.

The V gene is TRBV6-5, the J gene TRBJ2-5; 7 nucleotides match TRBD2. V trimming: 4 bases; J trimming: 0 bases; junction bases outside the gene matches: 2. The CDR3 covers 14 residues. Per the germline V gene, CDR1 is MNHEY and CDR2 is SVGAGI. CDR3 in DNA: TGTGCCAGCAGTTCTAGCGGAAACCAAGAGACCCAGTACTTC. Its translation is CASSSSGNQETQYF.

This chain connects TRBV7-2 to TRBJ2-7, with D perhaps matching TRBD2 (6 bases). Looked up from germline, CDR1 is SGHTA and CDR2 is FQGNSA. The length of the CDR3 is 14 residues. The V end was cut by 5 bases, the J end by 0 bases, with 11 bases between. For the CDR3, the DNA is TGTGCCAGCAGCCTGGACTATAGCTCCTACGAGCAGTACTTC. Encoded protein: CASSLDYSSYEQYF.

V gene TRBV19 combines with J gene TRBJ2-7, with D possibly being TRBD1 or TRBD2 (5 bases each). Germline V gene sequence: CDR1 LNHDA, CDR2 SQIVND (reference sequence). Trimming took 4 bases from V and 3 from J, leaving 13 bases between them. The CDR3 length is 14 residues. CDR3 region: CASSTGTEFYEQYF. CDR3 in DNA: TGTGCCAGTAGTACCGGGACCGAGTTCTACGAGCAGTACTTC.

The chain uses TRBV6-1 and TRBJ1-2, with D tentatively TRBD1 (6 bases). The germline CDR1 and CDR2 sequences are MNHNS and SASEGT. Trimming took off 2 bases at V and 4 bases at J, with 8 bases between the two ends. This CDR3 has 13 residues. The CDR3 loop is CASSEQGPYGYTF. Written as DNA, the CDR3 is TGTGCCAGCAGTGAACAGGGGCCCTATGGCTACACCTTC.

As DNA, the CDR3 is TGTGCCAGCCGTCGCACCCAATTCTATGGCTACACCTTC. Translating it yields CASRRTQFYGYTF. This rearrangement joins TRBV27 to TRBJ1-2; unclear D gene. CDR1 is MNHEY, CDR2 SMNVEV, per germline (reference sequence). V was shortened by 8 bases and J by 4 bases, with 14 bases between the two germline ends. This CDR3 has 13 amino acids.

This chain joins TRBV10-3 and TRBJ2-3, with TRBD2 as a possible D gene (6 bases). The V gene's germline CDR1 is ENHRY and CDR2 SYGVKD. V was pared by 5 bases and J by 6 bases, with 15 bases between. The CDR3 has 14 residues. Here the CDR3 DNA reads TGTGCCATCAGTAGTCAGGGCGCGGGGGATACGCAGTATTTT. Translation: CAISSQGAGDTQYF.

The rearrangement uses TRBV6-5 and TRBJ1-4; TRBD1 matches 7 bases. This CDR3 is 14 amino acids long. Germline V CDR1 and CDR2: MNHEY, SVGAGI. Trimming cost V 7 bases and J 8 bases; bases outside gene matches: 10. CDR3 DNA: TGTGCCAGCACAGGGACAGCAAATAGCGAAAAACTGTTTTTT. Protein sequence: CASTGTANSEKLFF.

V and J are TRBV27 and TRBJ1-4; a possible D gene is TRBD1 (6 bases). This CDR3 spans 15 amino acids. CDR1 and CDR2 (germline): MNHEY, SMNVEV (reference sequence). Trimming pared 2 bases from V and 7 bases from J, leaving 14 bases between. The CDR3 here is CASSLKGGAFEKLFF. DNA of the CDR3: TGTGCCAGCAGTTTAAAGGGGGGGGCCTTTGAAAAACTGTTTTTT.

Remarks on this clone: This sample includes further DNA sequences coding for the same CDR3. The CDR3 loop reads CASSLGLASDTQYF. DNA for the CDR3: TGTGCCAGCAGCTTAGGCCTAGCGTCAGATACGCAGTATTTT. This chain uses TRBV11-2 with TRBJ2-3; perhaps TRBD2 as D (6 bases). Trimming took off 1 base at V and 4 bases at J, with 9 bases between the two ends. The CDR3 covers 14 residues. Germline V gene lookup returns CDR1 SGHAT and CDR2 FQNNGV.

The chain is built from TRBV20-1 and TRBJ1-1; D not resolved. Per the germline V gene, CDR1 is DFQATT and CDR2 is SNEGSKA (reference sequence). The CDR3 extends over 11 amino acids. V dropped 3 bases and J dropped 8 bases, with 10 bases sitting between them. The CDR3 nucleotides are TGCAGTGCTAGGGGGTCGGGGGAAGCTTTCTTT. This gives the protein CSARGSGEAFF.

The chain is built from TRBV28 and TRBJ2-7, with D perhaps TRBD1 (6 bases). Germline values: CDR1 MDHEN, CDR2 SYDVKM. CDR3 length equals 13 residues. V was trimmed by 6 bases and J by 0 bases, leaving 9 bases between them. CDR3 sequence: CASRLDSSYEQYF. The DNA for the CDR3 is TGTGCCAGCAGACTGGACAGCTCCTACGAGCAGTACTTC.

This chain links TRBV4-2 with TRBJ1-2; D is unclear. The CDR3 is 15 amino acids. CDR1 is LGHNA and CDR2 is YNFKEQ in the germline V gene. Trimming removed 0 bases from V and 1 base from J, with 9 bases in between. The CDR3 sequence: CASSQDRTDNYGYTF. The CDR3 coding sequence is TGTGCCAGCAGCCAAGATCGGACGGATAACTATGGCTACACCTTC.

Turning to this clone: Germline is not matched at one junction end, which may reflect a read error. The chain has TRBV7-7 and TRBJ2-3, with 13 bases that match TRBD2. Germline V gene lookup returns CDR1 SSHAT and CDR2 FNYEAQ (reference sequence). CDR3 length equals 16 residues. The CDR3 sequence: CASSFGTSGRVDTQYF. The CDR3 DNA sequence: TGTGCTAGCAGCTTTGGTACTAGCGGGAGGGTGGATACGCAGTATTTT.